A single sample is the source of the 4 T cell receptor beta chains below, sequenced in a study of cytomegalovirus exposure and HLA in healthy donors. The PCR made use of 60 Vbeta and 13 Jbeta primers. The assay was immunoSEQ multiplex PCR, and TCRdb's table has in-frame clones only and misses some. The sample consists of some 130,000 clones, around 63% of them appearing once. The material sequenced was PBMCs. These receptors were collected from a human donor in good health.

The chain employs TRBV7-8 and TRBJ2-1; possibly TRBD2 for D (7 bases). Germline assignment: CDR1 SGHVS and CDR2 FQNEAQ. Trimming took off 6 bases at V and 7 bases at J, with 22 bases between the two ends. The CDR3 is 16 residues long. CDR3 sequence: CASRQGLGGRANEQFF. Written as DNA, the CDR3 is TGTGCCAGCAGACAGGGTTTAGGAGGGAGGGCGAATGAGCAGTTCTTC.

This chain links TRBV28 with TRBJ2-5; D is perhaps TRBD2 (6 bases). Germline assignment: CDR1 MDHEN and CDR2 SYDVKM. V gave up 6 bases and J gave up 2 bases, with 13 bases separating them. There are 14 residues in the CDR3. CDR3 sequence reads: CASSLAGGQETQYF. CDR3 DNA sequence: TGTGCCAGCAGCCTCGCAGGAGGGCAAGAGACCCAGTACTTC.

The DNA of the CDR3 is TGCGCCAGCAGCAAGGGAGATGGCTACACCTTC. Translation: CASSKGDGYTF. The chain links TRBV5-1 to TRBJ1-2; D remains unclear. Germline loops: CDR1 SGHRS, CDR2 YFSETQ. This CDR3 has 11 residues. V was cut by 4 bases and J by 6 bases, with 7 bases left in between.

The V call is TRBV2, the J call TRBJ2-3; D remains ambiguous. The CDR3 runs to 11 residues. Trimming stripped 8 bases from V and 3 bases from J, with 6 bases between. CDR1 SNHLY and CDR2 FYNNEI come from the germline V gene. CDR3 region: CASVYTDTQYF. Here the CDR3 DNA reads TGTGCCAGCGTCTATACAGATACGCAGTATTTT.